This TCR beta chain was sequenced during a study of blood T cells in healthy people across ages. Deletions cut 4 bases from V and 7 bases from J, with 22 bases between. The CDR3 is 16 residues long. CDR1 is SGHVS, CDR2 FQNEAQ, per germline. This clonotype was observed a few times. Using a J-beta primer mix together with a sample-barcoded 5' primer, a second PCR was run for 7 to 11 cycles. Each CDR3 protein is one row after TCRdb ran MiXCR on the 5' RACE reads. The data contain hundreds of thousands of distinct CDR3 sequences, approximately 30% of them singletons. Specimen: blood. This receptor was taken from an elderly woman in good health. The chain has TRBV7-8 and TRBJ1-2; D possibly corresponds to TRBD1 (6 bases). The CDR3 DNA sequence: TGTGCCAGCAGCTCCTTAGGGGGGTTTCCTGAAGGTGGCTACACCTTC. This codes for CASSSLGGFPEGGYTF.